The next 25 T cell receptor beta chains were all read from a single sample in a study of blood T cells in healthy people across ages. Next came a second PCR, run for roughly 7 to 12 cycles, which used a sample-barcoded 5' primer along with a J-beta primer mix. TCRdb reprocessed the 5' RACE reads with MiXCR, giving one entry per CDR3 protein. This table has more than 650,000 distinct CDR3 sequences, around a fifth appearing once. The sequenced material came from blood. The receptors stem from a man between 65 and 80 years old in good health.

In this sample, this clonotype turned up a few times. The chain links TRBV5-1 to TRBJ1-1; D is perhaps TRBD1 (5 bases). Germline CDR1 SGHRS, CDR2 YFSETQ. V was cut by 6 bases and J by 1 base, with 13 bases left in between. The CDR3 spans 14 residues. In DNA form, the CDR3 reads TGCGCCAGCAACCCGGGACGCGCGAACACTGAAGCTTTCTTT. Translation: CASNPGRANTEAFF.

CDR3: CASSEIWSSYEQYV. Written as DNA, the CDR3 is TGTGCCAGCAGTGAAATTTGGAGCTCCTACGAGCAGTACGTC. This chain joins TRBV6-1 and TRBJ2-7, with unresolved D. Trimming stripped 2 bases from V and 0 bases from J, with 8 bases between. Germline values: CDR1 MNHNS, CDR2 SASEGT. The CDR3 is made up of 14 amino acids.

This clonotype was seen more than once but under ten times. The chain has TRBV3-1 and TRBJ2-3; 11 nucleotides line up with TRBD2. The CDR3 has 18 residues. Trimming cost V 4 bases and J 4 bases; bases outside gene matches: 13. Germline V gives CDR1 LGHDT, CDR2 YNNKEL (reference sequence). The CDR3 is CASSLFAGRLAGPDTQYF. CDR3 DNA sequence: TGTGCCAGCAGCCTGTTTGCTGGAAGACTAGCGGGGCCAGATACGCAGTATTTT.

The DNA for the CDR3 is TGCGCCAGCAGCCCCGGGGACAGTCCAAGTTATGGCTACACCTTC. It yields the protein CASSPGDSPSYGYTF. V is TRBV5-1 and J is TRBJ1-2; 7 bases are a match to TRBD1. V shed 4 bases and J 5 bases; nucleotides not matched to a gene: 11. The CDR3 covers 15 residues. From germline, CDR1 is SGHRS and CDR2 YFSETQ.

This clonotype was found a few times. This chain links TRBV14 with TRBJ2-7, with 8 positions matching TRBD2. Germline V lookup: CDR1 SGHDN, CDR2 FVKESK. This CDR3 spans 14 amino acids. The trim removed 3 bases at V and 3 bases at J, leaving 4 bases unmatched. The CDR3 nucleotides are TGTGCCAGCAGCCAGAGCGGGGGCCGCTACGAGCAGTACTTC. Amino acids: CASSQSGGRYEQYF.

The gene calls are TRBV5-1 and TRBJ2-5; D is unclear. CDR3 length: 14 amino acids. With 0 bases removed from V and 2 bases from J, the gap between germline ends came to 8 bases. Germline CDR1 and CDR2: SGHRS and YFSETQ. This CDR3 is CASSLEGWQETQYF. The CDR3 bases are TGCGCCAGCAGCTTGGAGGGTTGGCAAGAGACCCAGTACTTC.

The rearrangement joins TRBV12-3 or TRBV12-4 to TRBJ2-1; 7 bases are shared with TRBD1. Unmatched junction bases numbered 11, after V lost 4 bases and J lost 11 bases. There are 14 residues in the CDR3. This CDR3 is CASSSGTVGRKQFF. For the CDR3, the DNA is TGTGCCAGCAGTTCGGGGACAGTGGGTCGTAAGCAGTTCTTC.

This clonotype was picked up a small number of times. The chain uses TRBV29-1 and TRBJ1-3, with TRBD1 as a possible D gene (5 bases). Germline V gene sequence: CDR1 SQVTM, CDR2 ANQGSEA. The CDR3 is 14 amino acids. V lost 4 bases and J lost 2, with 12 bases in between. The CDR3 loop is CSVGGWGAGNTIYF. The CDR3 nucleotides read TGCAGCGTTGGTGGTTGGGGGGCTGGAAACACCATATATTTT. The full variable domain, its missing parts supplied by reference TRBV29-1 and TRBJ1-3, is SAVISQKPSRDICQRGTSLTIQCQVDSQVTMMFWYRQQPGQSLTLIATANQGSEATYESGFVIDKFPISRPNLTFSTLTVSNMSPEDSSIYLCSVGGWGAGNTIYFGEGSWLTVV.

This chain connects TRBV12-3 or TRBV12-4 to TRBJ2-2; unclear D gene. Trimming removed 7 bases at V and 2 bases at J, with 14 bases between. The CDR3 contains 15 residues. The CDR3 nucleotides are TGTGCCAGCAAAACCCGACTCTTTAACACCGGGGAGCTGTTTTTT. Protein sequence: CASKTRLFNTGELFF.

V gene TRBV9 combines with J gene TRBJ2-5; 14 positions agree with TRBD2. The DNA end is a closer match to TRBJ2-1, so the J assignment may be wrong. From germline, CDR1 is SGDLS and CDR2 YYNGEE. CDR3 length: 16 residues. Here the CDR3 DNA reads TGTGCCAGCAGCGAAAGACTAGCGGGAGGGCCTGGTGAGCAGTTCTTC. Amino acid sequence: CASSERLAGGPGEQFF.

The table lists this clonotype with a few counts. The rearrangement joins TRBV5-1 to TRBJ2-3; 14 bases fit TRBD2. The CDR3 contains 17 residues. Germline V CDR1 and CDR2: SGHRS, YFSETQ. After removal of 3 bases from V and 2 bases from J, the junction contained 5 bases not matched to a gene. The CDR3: CASSSGTSGGNTDTQYF. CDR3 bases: TGCGCCAGCAGCTCCGGGACTAGCGGGGGAAACACAGATACGCAGTATTTT.

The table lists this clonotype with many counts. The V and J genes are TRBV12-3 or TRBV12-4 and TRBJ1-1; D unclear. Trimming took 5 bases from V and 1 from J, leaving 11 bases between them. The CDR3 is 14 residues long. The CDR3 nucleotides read TGTGCCAGCAGTCCCTCCGGGAGGAACACTGAAGCTTTCTTT. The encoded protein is CASSPSGRNTEAFF.

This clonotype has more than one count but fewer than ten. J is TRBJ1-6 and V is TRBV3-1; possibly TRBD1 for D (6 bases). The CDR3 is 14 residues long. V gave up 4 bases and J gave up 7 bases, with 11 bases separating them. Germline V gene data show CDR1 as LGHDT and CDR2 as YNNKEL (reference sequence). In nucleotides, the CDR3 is TGTGCCAGCAGCCGGACGGACAGAAATTCACCCCTCCACTTT. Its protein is CASSRTDRNSPLHF.

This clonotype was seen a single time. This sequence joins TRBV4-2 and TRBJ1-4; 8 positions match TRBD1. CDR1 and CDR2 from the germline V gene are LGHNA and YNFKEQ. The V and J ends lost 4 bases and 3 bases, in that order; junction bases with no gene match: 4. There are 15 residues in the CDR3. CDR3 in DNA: TGTGCCAGCAGCCGCCGACAGGGGCCTAATGAAAAACTGTTTTTT. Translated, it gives CASSRRQGPNEKLFF.

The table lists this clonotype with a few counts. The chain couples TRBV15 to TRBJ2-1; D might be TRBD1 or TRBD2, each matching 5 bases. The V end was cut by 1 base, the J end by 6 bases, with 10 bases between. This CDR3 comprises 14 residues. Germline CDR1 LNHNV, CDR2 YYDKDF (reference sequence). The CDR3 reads CATSRAGPSNEQFF. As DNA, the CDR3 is TGTGCCACCAGCAGAGCGGGACCGAGCAATGAGCAGTTCTTC.

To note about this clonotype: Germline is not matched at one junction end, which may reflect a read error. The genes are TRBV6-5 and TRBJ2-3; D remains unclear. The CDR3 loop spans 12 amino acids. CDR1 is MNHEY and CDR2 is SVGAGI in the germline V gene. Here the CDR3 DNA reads TGTGCCAGCAGGGGTAGCACAGATATGCAGTATTTT. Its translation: CASRGSTDMQYF.

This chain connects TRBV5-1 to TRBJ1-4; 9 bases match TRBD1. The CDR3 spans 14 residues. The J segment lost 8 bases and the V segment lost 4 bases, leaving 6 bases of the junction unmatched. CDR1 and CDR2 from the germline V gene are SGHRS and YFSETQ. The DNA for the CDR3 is TGCGCCAGCAGCGGAACAGGGGGCGCCGAAAAACTGTTTTTT. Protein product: CASSGTGGAEKLFF.

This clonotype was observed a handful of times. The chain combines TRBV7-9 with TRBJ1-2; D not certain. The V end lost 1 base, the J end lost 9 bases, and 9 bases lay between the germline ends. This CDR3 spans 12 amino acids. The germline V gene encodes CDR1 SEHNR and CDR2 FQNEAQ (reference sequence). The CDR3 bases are TGTGCCAGCAGCTTAGGGGAGGCTCGCTACACCTTC. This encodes CASSLGEARYTF.

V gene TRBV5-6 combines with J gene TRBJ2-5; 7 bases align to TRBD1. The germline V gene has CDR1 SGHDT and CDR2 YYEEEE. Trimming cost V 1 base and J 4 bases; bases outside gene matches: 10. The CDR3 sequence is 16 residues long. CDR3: CASSLWATGLGETQYF. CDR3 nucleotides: TGTGCCAGCAGCTTGTGGGCGACAGGGTTAGGAGAGACCCAGTACTTC.

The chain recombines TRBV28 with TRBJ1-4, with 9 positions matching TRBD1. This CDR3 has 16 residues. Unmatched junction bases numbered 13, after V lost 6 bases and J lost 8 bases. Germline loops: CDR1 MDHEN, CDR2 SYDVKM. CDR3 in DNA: TGTGCCAGCAGGACCGGGACAGGGCGGGTTAGGGAAAAACTGTTTTTT. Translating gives CASRTGTGRVREKLFF.

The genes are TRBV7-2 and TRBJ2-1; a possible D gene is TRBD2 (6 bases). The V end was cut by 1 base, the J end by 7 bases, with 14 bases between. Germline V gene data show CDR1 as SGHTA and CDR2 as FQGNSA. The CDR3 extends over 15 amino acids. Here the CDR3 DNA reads TGTGCCAGCAGCTTAGAAGGCGGGGTAACGAATGAGCAGTTCTTC. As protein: CASSLEGGVTNEQFF. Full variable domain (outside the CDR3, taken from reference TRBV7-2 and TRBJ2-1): GAGVSQSPSNKVTEKGKDVELRCDPISGHTALYWYRQSLGQGLEFLIYFQGNSAPDKSGLPSDRFSAERTGGSVSTLTIQRTQQEDSAVYLCASSLEGGVTNEQFFGPGTRLTVL.

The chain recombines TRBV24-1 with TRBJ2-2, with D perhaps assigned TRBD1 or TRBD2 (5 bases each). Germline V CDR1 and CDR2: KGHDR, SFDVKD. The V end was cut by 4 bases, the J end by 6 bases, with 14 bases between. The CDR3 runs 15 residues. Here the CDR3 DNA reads TGTGCCACCAGTGAGCCGGGACCCTTCGCCGGGGAGCTGTTTTTT. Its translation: CATSEPGPFAGELFF.

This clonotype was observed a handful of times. CDR3: CASSPRGQGAQSGYTF. The CDR3, as DNA: TGTGCCAGCAGCCCCCGAGGCCAGGGGGCGCAAAGTGGCTACACCTTC. This chain joins TRBV7-8 and TRBJ1-2, with 8 bases lining up with TRBD1. Germline V gives CDR1 SGHVS, CDR2 FQNEAQ. J gave up 7 bases and V 5 bases, and 15 bases lay outside the gene matches. The CDR3 sequence is 16 residues long.

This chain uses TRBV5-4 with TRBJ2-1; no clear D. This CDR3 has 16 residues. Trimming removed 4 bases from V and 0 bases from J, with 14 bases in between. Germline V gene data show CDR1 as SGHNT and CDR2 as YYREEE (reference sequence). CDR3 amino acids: CASSRMDQPSYNEQFF. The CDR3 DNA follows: TGTGCCAGCAGCAGAATGGACCAGCCCTCCTACAATGAGCAGTTCTTC.

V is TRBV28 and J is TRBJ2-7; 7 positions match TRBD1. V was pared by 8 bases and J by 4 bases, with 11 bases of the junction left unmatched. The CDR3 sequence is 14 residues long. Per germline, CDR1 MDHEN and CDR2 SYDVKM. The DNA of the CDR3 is TGTGCCAGCGGCCTCACGGGACAGCTATACGAGCAGTACTTC. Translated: CASGLTGQLYEQYF.